The 11 T cell receptor beta chains in this list originate from one sample, sequenced in a study of Ad26.COV2.S vaccination and SARS-CoV-2 variants. This sample's treatment: 15 to 20 received Ad26.COV2.S at low or high dose, single or two shots; 5 received placebo; per-sample allocation not given. Specimens were obtained on day 63 following the first vaccine or placebo injection. The table came from immunoSEQ multiplex PCR; TCRdb's copy has only in-frame clones and leaves some out. Of about 400,000 clones listed, over 75% are singletons. This sample comprised peripheral blood, obtained in a trial of Ad26.COV2.S vaccine versus placebo. All receptors derive from a person between 18 and 60 years old who received the Ad26.COV2.S COVID-19 vaccine or a placebo.

The chain has TRBV5-1 and TRBJ2-7; TRBD2 aligns across 7 bases. Germline V lookup: CDR1 SGHRS, CDR2 YFSETQ. The ends lost 1 base at V and 5 bases at J; junction bases unmatched: 9. This CDR3 contains 15 residues. The DNA of the CDR3 is TGCGCCAGCAGCTTGATCGGCGGGAGTAGCAACGAGCAGTACTTC. The encoded protein is CASSLIGGSSNEQYF.

A single count supports this clone. The chain joins TRBV27 to TRBJ1-4; 10 bases map to TRBD1. Trimming at V came to 6 bases and at J to 6 bases, leaving 7 bases not matched to a gene. The CDR3 runs 15 residues. The V gene's germline CDR1 is MNHEY and CDR2 SMNVEV (reference sequence). The CDR3 nucleotides read TGTGCCAGCAGCCTCGGGGGACAGGGGTATGAAAAACTGTTTTTT. As protein: CASSLGGQGYEKLFF.

The gene calls are TRBV2 and TRBJ1-5; D is uncertain. Germline CDR1 reads SNHLY; CDR2 reads FYNNEI. This CDR3 has 12 amino acids. Trimming took off 4 bases at V and 9 bases at J, with 10 bases between the two ends. The CDR3 loop reads CASSVRLGPQHF. The DNA of the CDR3 is TGTGCCAGCAGTGTTCGGTTGGGGCCCCAGCATTTT.

This rearrangement joins TRBV12-3 or TRBV12-4 to TRBJ2-1; D is undetermined. The CDR3 contains 12 residues. Trimming took 6 bases from V and 6 from J, leaving 9 bases between them. The chain's CDR3 is CASSPTSNEQFF. CDR3 nucleotide sequence: TGTGCCAGCAGCCCAACCAGCAATGAGCAGTTCTTC.

The gene calls are TRBV13 and TRBJ1-1; no firm D call. Germline V gives CDR1 PRHDT, CDR2 FYEKMQ (reference sequence). The length of the CDR3 is 13 residues. V was pared by 6 bases and J by 5 bases, with 13 bases between. CDR3 coding DNA: TGTGCCAGCAGTCTCCTGGGTGGTACTGAAGCTTTCTTT. Protein product: CASSLLGGTEAFF.

The chain recombines TRBV10-3 with TRBJ1-2, with D possibly matching TRBD1 (6 bases). From germline, CDR1 is ENHRY and CDR2 SYGVKD. V was clipped by 4 bases and J by 3 bases, with 9 bases between them. The CDR3 sequence is 13 residues long. The CDR3 region is CAISVEGDYGYTF. As DNA, the CDR3 is TGTGCCATCAGTGTCGAGGGGGACTATGGCTACACCTTC.

J is TRBJ2-7 and V is TRBV18; either TRBD1 or TRBD2 may supply D (5 bases each). This CDR3 spans 16 amino acids. The germline V and J ends were trimmed by 1 base and 0 bases, with 13 bases remaining between them. The germline gives CDR1 KGHSH, CDR2 LQKENI. The CDR3 spells CASSPLEGTASYEQYF. The CDR3 DNA is TGTGCCAGCTCACCACTGGAAGGGACCGCCTCCTACGAGCAGTACTTC.

The chain is built from TRBV2 and TRBJ2-3; a weak D match, TRBD1 (6 bases). Trimming shortened V by 5 bases and J by 2 bases, and 11 bases separated the two germline ends. Germline V gene lookup returns CDR1 SNHLY and CDR2 FYNNEI. This CDR3 contains 14 residues. The CDR3 region is CASSTQGITDTQYF. CDR3 DNA: TGTGCCAGCAGTACACAGGGTATCACAGATACGCAGTATTTT.

This chain connects TRBV6-5 to TRBJ1-4; no firm D call. CDR1 MNHEY and CDR2 SVGAGI come from the germline V gene. The CDR3 has 13 residues. Deletions cut 7 bases from V and 8 bases from J, with 14 bases between. This CDR3 is CASKISLGEKLFF. The CDR3 coding sequence is TGTGCCAGCAAAATAAGTTTAGGGGAAAAACTGTTTTTT.

The chain is built from TRBV23-1 and TRBJ2-4, with D uncertain. TRBV23-1 is an open reading frame whose function is uncertain. The CDR3 covers 14 residues. V was clipped by 6 bases and J by 0 bases, with 9 bases between them. The CDR3, as DNA: TGCGCCAGCAGGAGTTTCCTAGCCAAAAACATTCAGTACTTC. As protein: CASRSFLAKNIQYF.

The chain has TRBV11-2 and TRBJ1-1; TRBD1 agrees at 8 bases. With V trimmed by 1 base and J by 8 bases, 6 bases remained unmatched. Germline CDR1 is SGHAT and CDR2 is FQNNGV. The CDR3 totals 14 residues. CDR3 sequence: CASSLGTGYSEAFF. The CDR3 nucleotides are TGTGCCAGCAGCTTAGGGACAGGGTATTCGGAAGCTTTCTTT.